This T cell receptor beta chain originates from a study of blood T cell repertoires in COVID-19. The overall study: In each case, the material was cDNA or gDNA derived from T cells, B-cell-depleted T cells, or PBMCs.

Methods used by the authors: Reference gene primer amplification gave estimated nucleated cell counts. The data were produced by immunoSEQ multiplex PCR, yet TCRdb's version contains in-frame clones alone and is incomplete. V, J and clone size were drawn from that table, and D and trimming were deduced from the DNA. The data hold about 190,000 clones, with roughly 82% observed a single time. This CDR3 comprises 15 residues. CDR1 is ENHRY and CDR2 is SYGVKD in the germline V gene. Trimming took 6 bases from V and 5 from J; bases not matched to a gene: 10. The specimen was peripheral blood. The source of this sequence is a woman aged 55 to 70 with COVID-19, enrolled during active disease. The chain has TRBV10-3 and TRBJ2-1; 7 bases fit TRBD1. CDR3 region: CAISTPTGWDNEQFF. The CDR3 DNA is TGTGCCATCAGCACTCCGACAGGGTGGGACAATGAGCAGTTCTTC.